These 15 T cell receptor beta chains were sequenced from one sample in a study of Ad26.COV2.S vaccination and SARS-CoV-2 variants. This table comes from immunoSEQ multiplex PCR, and its TCRdb copy is limited to in-frame clones, with some not included. The sample consists of 410,000 or so clones, approximately 92% of them appearing once. Treatment reported: roughly 18 received Ad26.COV2.S at low or high dose, single or two shots; about 5 received placebo; per-sample allocation not given. It was on day 63 after the first vaccine or placebo injection that samples were taken. The source was peripheral blood, collected in a trial of Ad26.COV2.S vaccine versus placebo. Every receptor here comes from a person aged 18 to 65 who received the Ad26.COV2.S COVID-19 vaccine or a placebo.

The V call is TRBV28, the J call TRBJ1-2; weak D call: TRBD1 (5 bases). The CDR3 has 13 amino acids. Germline loops: CDR1 MDHEN, CDR2 SYDVKM. Trimming cost V 2 bases and J 8 bases, with 12 bases left between them. CDR3 in DNA: TGTGCCAGCAGTTTAAGCAGGGTTGAGGGCTACACCTTC. Translation: CASSLSRVEGYTF.

This clone was picked up one time. This chain joins TRBV3-1 (or the pseudogene TRBV3-2) and TRBJ1-1; no reliable D call. Germline V gives CDR1 LGHDT, CDR2 YNNKEL (reference sequence). V lost 0 bases and J 8 bases, leaving 7 bases between the germline ends. CDR3 length: 12 amino acids. The chain's CDR3 is CASSQDLAEAFF. In nucleotides, the CDR3 is TGTGCCAGCAGCCAAGATTTGGCGGAAGCTTTCTTT.

The chain employs TRBV6-5 and TRBJ1-3, with D possibly matching TRBD1 (5 bases). Looked up from germline, CDR1 is MNHEY and CDR2 is SVGAGI. V was cut by 0 bases and J by 2 bases, with 11 bases left in between. This CDR3 region has 16 residues. CDR3 loop: CASSYSQASAGNTIYF. The CDR3 coding sequence is TGTGCCAGCAGTTACTCACAGGCATCGGCTGGAAACACCATATATTTT.

The chain combines TRBV7-8 with TRBJ2-7; D not certain. CDR1 and CDR2 (germline): SGHVS, FQNEAQ. V lost 3 bases and J lost 5, with 8 bases in between. The CDR3 is 12 amino acids. CDR3 in amino acids: CASSFLLNEQYF. The CDR3 coding sequence is TGTGCCAGCAGCTTTCTCTTAAACGAGCAGTACTTC.

The genes are TRBV7-9 and TRBJ2-5; no firm D call. In germline, CDR1 is SEHNR, CDR2 FQNEAQ (reference sequence). V lost 5 bases to trimming and J lost 3 bases, with 10 bases between them. The CDR3 length is 13 residues. The CDR3 reads CASSPLAEETQYF. CDR3 coding DNA: TGTGCCAGCAGCCCTCTGGCGGAAGAGACCCAGTACTTC.

The CDR3 is CASTRGTGEPYEQYF. CDR3 in DNA: TGCGCCAGCACCAGAGGGACAGGGGAACCCTACGAGCAGTACTTC. The rearrangement links TRBV5-1 to TRBJ2-7; the match to TRBD1 covers 10 bases. The CDR3 is made up of 15 amino acids. The germline V gene encodes CDR1 SGHRS and CDR2 YFSETQ. Trimming cost V 6 bases and J 2 bases; bases outside gene matches: 8.

The rearrangement uses TRBV6-5 and TRBJ2-7; D uncertain. Germline V gives CDR1 MNHEY, CDR2 SVGAGI. CDR3 length: 15 residues. Trimming took 5 bases from V and 1 from J, leaving 15 bases between them. DNA of the CDR3: TGTGCCAGCAGTCAAAGGGTAGCCGGGTCCTACGAGCAGTACTTC. Amino acids: CASSQRVAGSYEQYF.

Only one count was recorded for this clone. The J gene is TRBJ2-7, the V gene TRBV30; D ambiguous. The ends were cut back, 2 bases at V and 3 bases at J, with 5 bases in the middle. Germline CDR1 is GTSNPN and CDR2 is SVGIG (reference sequence). This CDR3 contains 11 residues. CDR3 sequence reads: CAWSSDYEQYF. The DNA of the CDR3 is TGTGCCTGGAGTTCCGACTACGAGCAGTACTTC.

The chain couples TRBV7-9 to TRBJ2-1; D possibly uses TRBD1 or TRBD2 (5 bases each). CDR3 length: 17 residues. V was cut by 4 bases and J by 7 bases, with 23 bases left in between. Germline assignment: CDR1 SEHNR and CDR2 FQNEAQ (reference sequence). The CDR3 DNA reads as TGTGCCAGCAGCTCGTTAGCCAGTGGGGACGAAGAAAATGAGCAGTTCTTC. Residues: CASSSLASGDEENEQFF. The full variable domain, in which reference TRBV7-9 and TRBJ2-1 provide the parts outside the CDR3, is DTGVSQNPRHKITKRGQNVTFRCDPISEHNRLYWYRQTLGQGPEFLTYFQNEAQLEKSRLLSDRFSAERPKGSFSTLEIQRTEQGDSAMYLCASSSLASGDEENEQFFGPGTRLTVL.

The count of this clone is one. V and J are TRBV5-1 and TRBJ2-5; D not certain. V lost 1 base, J lost 5 bases, and 9 bases lay in between. Germline loops: CDR1 SGHRS, CDR2 YFSETQ. The CDR3 sequence is 13 residues long. The CDR3 region is CASSLSRGETQYF. The CDR3 coding sequence is TGCGCCAGCAGCTTGAGTAGAGGCGAGACCCAGTACTTC.

The chain carries TRBV3-1 (or the pseudogene TRBV3-2) and TRBJ2-5, with D unclear. The ends were cut back, 0 bases at V and 1 base at J, with 9 bases in the middle. Germline V gives CDR1 LGHDT, CDR2 YNNKEL (reference sequence). This CDR3 is 15 amino acids long. CDR3 DNA: TGTGCCAGCAGCCAAGATGCGTTGAGCCAAGAGACCCAGTACTTC. The encoded protein is CASSQDALSQETQYF.

This clone was counted between two and nine times. The chain recombines TRBV13 with TRBJ2-7, with 9 bases that match TRBD1. The CDR3 contains 16 residues. The junction had 10 bases not matched to a gene; V was cut back by 5 bases and J by 2 bases. Germline V gene sequence: CDR1 PRHDT, CDR2 FYEKMQ (reference sequence). The CDR3 sequence: CASSLTGGGPPYEQYF. As DNA, the CDR3 is TGTGCCAGCAGCCTCACAGGGGGCGGACCCCCCTACGAGCAGTACTTC.

J is TRBJ1-5 and V is TRBV30; tentatively, D is TRBD1 (5 bases). V dropped 2 bases and J dropped 6 bases, with 11 bases sitting between them. Germline values: CDR1 GTSNPN, CDR2 SVGIG (reference sequence). The CDR3 totals 13 residues. CDR3 nucleotides: TGTGCCTGGAGTAAAGGGGTGGCTCAGCCCCAGCATTTT. Protein: CAWSKGVAQPQHF.

The chain combines TRBV18 with TRBJ2-1, with D unclear. This CDR3 has 14 residues. The germline V gene encodes CDR1 KGHSH and CDR2 LQKENI. Trimming took 8 bases from V and 5 from J, leaving 16 bases between them. CDR3 sequence reads: CASTPRANNNEQFF. In nucleotides, the CDR3 is TGTGCCAGCACTCCACGAGCGAACAACAATGAGCAGTTCTTC.

V is TRBV5-1 and J is TRBJ2-7; 11 nucleotides line up with TRBD2. Germline assignment: CDR1 SGHRS and CDR2 YFSETQ. V lost 0 bases and J lost 2; bases outside the gene matches: 13. The length of the CDR3 is 19 residues. This CDR3 is CASSLAEIAGGPGPYEQYF. The CDR3 coding sequence is TGCGCCAGCAGCTTGGCGGAAATAGCGGGAGGGCCGGGGCCCTACGAGCAGTACTTC.